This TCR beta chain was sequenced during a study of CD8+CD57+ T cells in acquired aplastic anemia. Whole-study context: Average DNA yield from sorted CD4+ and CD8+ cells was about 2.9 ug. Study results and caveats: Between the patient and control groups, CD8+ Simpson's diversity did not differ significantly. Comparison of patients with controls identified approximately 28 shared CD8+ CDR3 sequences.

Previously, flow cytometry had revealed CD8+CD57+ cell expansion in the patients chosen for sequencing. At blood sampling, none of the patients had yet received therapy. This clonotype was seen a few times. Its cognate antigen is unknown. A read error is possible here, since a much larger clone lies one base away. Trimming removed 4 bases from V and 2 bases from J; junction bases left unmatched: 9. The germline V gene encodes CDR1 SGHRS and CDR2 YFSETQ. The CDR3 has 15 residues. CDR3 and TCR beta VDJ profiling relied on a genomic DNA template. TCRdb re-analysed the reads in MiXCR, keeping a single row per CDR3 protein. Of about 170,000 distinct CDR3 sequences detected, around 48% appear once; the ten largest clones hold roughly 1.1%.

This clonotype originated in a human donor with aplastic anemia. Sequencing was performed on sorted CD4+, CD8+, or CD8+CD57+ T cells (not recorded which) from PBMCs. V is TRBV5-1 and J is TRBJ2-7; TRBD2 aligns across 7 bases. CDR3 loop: CASSDSSGSTYEQYF. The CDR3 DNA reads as TGCGCCAGCAGCGATAGTAGCGGGTCCACCTACGAGCAGTACTTC.